This is a list of T cell receptor beta chains from one sample in a study of neurological immune-mediated disorders. MiXCR, run by TCRdb on the 5' RACE reads, gives a single entry per CDR3 protein. The table records 20,000 or so distinct CDR3 sequences, 6% to 8.5% of them present only once. Material: CD8+ T cells from blood. These TCRs come from a woman in her twenties or thirties with HTLV-1-associated myelopathy (HAM/TSP). The CDR3 runs from the conserved cysteine through the conserved F or W. The D gene is left open where the match is weak.

V gene	J gene	D gene	CDR3 protein
TRBV19	TRBJ2-1	NA	CASCLSGSYNEQFF
TRBV27	TRBJ2-2	TRBD1	CASKGNRGRGELFF
TRBV10-2	TRBJ2-6	TRBD2	CASSGGLAGASGANVLTF
TRBV20-1	TRBJ2-3	TRBD2	CSASQRGDTDTQYF
TRBV16	TRBJ1-1	NA	CASSQWDGNTEAFF
TRBV4-1	TRBJ1-1	NA	CASSRGPNTEAFF
TRBV10-3	TRBJ2-1	NA	CAISESYWNEQFF
TRBV5-5	TRBJ2-7	NA	CASMGLGSYEQYF
TRBV5-1	TRBJ2-3	NA	CASSLASGGDTQYF
TRBV6-4	TRBJ2-3	TRBD2	CASSATSGGGPDTQYF
TRBV20-1	TRBJ2-4	NA	CSARDPGTAKNIQYF
TRBV6-1	TRBJ2-3	NA	CASSPWFQASTDTQYF
TRBV5-6	TRBJ2-7	TRBD1	CASSLWDRVNEQYF
TRBV11-3	TRBJ2-1	NA	CASRPRDGAYNEQFF
TRBV19	TRBJ1-5	NA	CASSIGRYQPQHF
TRBV20-1	TRBJ2-7	NA	CSARSGVGEQYF
TRBV27	TRBJ2-1	NA	CASRVGTQQFF
TRBV20-1	TRBJ2-7	TRBD1	CSARKRHRDSTLYEQYF
TRBV5-4	TRBJ2-1	NA	CASSLMGLYNEQFF
TRBV10-3	TRBJ2-2	NA	CAVQIPNTGELFF
TRBV5-1	TRBJ2-7	NA	CASSNKVVESSYEQYF
TRBV20-1	TRBJ2-1	TRBD2	CSAREGTSGGSENEQFF
TRBV30	TRBJ2-3	NA	CAWSVPTPSGPDTQYF
TRBV20-1	TRBJ1-2	NA	CSAPDFGYTF
TRBV5-1	TRBJ2-7	TRBD1	CASSLRYGQAYEQYF
TRBV10-2	TRBJ2-1	TRBD2	CASRLTSGAYNEQFF
TRBV23-1	TRBJ2-2	NA	CASSQSEGGRGELFF
TRBV9	TRBJ2-2	NA	CASSVAGSGELFF
TRBV6-4	TRBJ2-3	TRBD2	CASSFSGGSTDTQYF